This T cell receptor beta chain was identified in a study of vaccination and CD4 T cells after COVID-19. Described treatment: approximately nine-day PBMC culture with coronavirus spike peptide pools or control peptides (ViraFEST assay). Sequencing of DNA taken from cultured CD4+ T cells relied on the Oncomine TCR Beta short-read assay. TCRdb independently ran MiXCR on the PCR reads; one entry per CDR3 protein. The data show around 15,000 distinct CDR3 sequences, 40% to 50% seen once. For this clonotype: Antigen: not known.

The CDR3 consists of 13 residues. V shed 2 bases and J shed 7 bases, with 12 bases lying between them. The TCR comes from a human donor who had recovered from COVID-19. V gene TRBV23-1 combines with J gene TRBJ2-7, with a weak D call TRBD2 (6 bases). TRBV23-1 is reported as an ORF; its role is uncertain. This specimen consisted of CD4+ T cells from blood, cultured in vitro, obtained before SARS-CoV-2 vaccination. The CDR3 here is CASSQPTREEQYF. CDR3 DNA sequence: TGCGCCAGCAGTCAACCCACGCGGGAAGAGCAGTACTTC.